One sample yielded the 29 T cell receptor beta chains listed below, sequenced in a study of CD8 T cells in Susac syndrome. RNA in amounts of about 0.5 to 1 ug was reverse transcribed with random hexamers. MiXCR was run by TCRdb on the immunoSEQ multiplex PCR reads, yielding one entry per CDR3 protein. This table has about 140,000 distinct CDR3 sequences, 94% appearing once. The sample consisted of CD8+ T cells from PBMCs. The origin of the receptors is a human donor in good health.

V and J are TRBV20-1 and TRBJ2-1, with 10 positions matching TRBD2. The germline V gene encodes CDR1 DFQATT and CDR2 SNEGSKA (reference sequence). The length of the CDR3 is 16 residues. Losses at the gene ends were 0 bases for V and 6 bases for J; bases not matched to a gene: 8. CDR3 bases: TGCAGTGCTAGAGATCACGTAACTAGCGGGGTCAATGAGCAGTTCTTC. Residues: CSARDHVTSGVNEQFF.

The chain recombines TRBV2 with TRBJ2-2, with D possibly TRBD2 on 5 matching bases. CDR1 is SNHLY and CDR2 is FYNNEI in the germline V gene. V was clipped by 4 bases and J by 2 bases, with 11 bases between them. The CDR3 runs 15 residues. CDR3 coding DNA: TGTGCCAGCAGTGTAAGTGGGAGAAACACCGGGGAGCTGTTTTTT. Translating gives CASSVSGRNTGELFF.

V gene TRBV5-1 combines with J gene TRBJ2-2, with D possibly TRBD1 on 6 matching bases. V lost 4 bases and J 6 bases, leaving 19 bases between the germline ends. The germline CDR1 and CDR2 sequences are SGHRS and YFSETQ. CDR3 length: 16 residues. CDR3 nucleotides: TGCGCCAGCAGCCGGTCGACAGGCCCCTTTGCCGGGGAGCTGTTTTTT. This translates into CASSRSTGPFAGELFF.

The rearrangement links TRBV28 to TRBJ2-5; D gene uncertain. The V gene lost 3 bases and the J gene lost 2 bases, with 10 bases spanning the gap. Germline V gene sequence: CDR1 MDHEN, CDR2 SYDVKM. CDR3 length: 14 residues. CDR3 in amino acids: CASSFPQPQETQYF. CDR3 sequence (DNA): TGTGCCAGCAGTTTCCCCCAGCCGCAAGAGACCCAGTACTTC.

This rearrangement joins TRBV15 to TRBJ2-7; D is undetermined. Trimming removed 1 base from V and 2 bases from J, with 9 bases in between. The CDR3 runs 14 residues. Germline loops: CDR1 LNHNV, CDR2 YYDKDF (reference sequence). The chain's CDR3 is CATSRGGRAYEQYF. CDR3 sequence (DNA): TGTGCCACCAGCAGAGGAGGACGGGCCTACGAGCAGTACTTC.

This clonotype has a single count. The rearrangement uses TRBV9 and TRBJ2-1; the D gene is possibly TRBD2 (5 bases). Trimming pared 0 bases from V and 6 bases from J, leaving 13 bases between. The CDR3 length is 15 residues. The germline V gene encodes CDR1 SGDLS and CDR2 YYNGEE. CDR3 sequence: CASSVVDGSGNEQFF. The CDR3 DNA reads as TGTGCCAGCAGCGTAGTTGATGGGAGTGGCAATGAGCAGTTCTTC.

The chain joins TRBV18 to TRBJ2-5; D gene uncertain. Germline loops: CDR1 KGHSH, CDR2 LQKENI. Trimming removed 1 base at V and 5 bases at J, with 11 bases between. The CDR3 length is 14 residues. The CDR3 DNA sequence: TGTGCCAGCTCACCACGGGAAGGATCCGAGACCCAGTACTTC. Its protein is CASSPREGSETQYF.

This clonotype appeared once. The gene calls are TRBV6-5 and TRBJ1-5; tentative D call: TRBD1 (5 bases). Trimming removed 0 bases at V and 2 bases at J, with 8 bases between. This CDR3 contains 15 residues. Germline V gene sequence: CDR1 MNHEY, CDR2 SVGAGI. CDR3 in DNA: TGTGCCAGCAGTTACTCGGGACGGGGCAATCAGCCCCAGCATTTT. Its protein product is CASSYSGRGNQPQHF.

The CDR3 loop is CASSQTGPAETQYF. In nucleotides, the CDR3 is TGTGCCAGCAGCCAGACAGGGCCGGCGGAGACCCAGTACTTC. The gene calls are TRBV7-2 and TRBJ2-5, with TRBD1 matching 7 bases. The CDR3 is made up of 14 amino acids. The ends lost 5 bases at V and 5 bases at J; junction bases unmatched: 8. CDR1 SGHTA and CDR2 FQGNSA come from the germline V gene.

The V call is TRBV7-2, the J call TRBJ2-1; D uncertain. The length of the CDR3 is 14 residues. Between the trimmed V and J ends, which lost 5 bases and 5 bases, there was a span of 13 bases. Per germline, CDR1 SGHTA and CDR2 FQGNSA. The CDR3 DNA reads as TGTGCCAGCAGCATGTTGAACTTCCACAATGAGCAGTTCTTC. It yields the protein CASSMLNFHNEQFF.

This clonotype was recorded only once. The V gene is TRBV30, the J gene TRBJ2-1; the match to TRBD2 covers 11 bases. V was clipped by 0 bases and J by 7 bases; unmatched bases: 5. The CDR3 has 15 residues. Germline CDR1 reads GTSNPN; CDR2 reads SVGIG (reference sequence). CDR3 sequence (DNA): TGTGCCTGGAGTGTTCCACTAGCGGGAGAGAATGAGCAGTTCTTC. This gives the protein CAWSVPLAGENEQFF.

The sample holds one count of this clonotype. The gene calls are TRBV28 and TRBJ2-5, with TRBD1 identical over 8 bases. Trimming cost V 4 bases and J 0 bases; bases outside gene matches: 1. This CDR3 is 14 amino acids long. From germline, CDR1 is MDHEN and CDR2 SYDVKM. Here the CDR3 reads CASSSTGDQETQYF. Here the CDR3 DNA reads TGTGCCAGCAGTTCGACAGGGGACCAAGAGACCCAGTACTTC.

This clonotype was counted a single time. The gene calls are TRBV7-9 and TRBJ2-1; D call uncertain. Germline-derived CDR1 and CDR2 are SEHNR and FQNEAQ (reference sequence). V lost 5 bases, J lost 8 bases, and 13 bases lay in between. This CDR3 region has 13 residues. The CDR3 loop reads CASSLVEIDEQFF. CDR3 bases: TGTGCCAGCAGCCTGGTGGAGATCGATGAGCAGTTCTTC. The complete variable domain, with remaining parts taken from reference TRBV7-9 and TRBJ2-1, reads DTGVSQNPRHKITKRGQNVTFRCDPISEHNRLYWYRQTLGQGPEFLTYFQNEAQLEKSRLLSDRFSAERPKGSFSTLEIQRTEQGDSAMYLCASSLVEIDEQFFGPGTRLTVL.

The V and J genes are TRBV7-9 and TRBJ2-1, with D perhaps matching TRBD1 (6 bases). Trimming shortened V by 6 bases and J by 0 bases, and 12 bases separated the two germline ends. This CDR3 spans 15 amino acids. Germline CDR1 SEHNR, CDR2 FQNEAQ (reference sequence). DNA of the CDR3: TGTGCCAGCAGGTCGGGACAAACCTCCTACAATGAGCAGTTCTTC. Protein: CASRSGQTSYNEQFF.

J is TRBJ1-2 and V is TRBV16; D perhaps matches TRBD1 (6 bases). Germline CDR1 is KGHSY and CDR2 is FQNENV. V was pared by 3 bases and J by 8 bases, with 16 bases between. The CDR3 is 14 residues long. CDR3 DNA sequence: TGTGCCAGCAGCCACCGGGCAGGGGTAACCGGCTACACCTTC. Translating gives CASSHRAGVTGYTF.

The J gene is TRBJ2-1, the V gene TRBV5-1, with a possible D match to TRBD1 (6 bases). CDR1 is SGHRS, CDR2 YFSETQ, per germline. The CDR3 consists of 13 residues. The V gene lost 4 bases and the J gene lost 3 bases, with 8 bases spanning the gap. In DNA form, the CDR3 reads TGCGCCAGCAGCGTACAGGGCTACAATGAGCAGTTCTTC. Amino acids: CASSVQGYNEQFF.

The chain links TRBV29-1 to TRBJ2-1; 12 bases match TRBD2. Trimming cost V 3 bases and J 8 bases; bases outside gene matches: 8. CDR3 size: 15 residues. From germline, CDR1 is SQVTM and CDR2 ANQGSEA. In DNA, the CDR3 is TGCAGCGTTGATATCCTAGCGGGAGGGCACGATGAGCAGTTCTTC. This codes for CSVDILAGGHDEQFF.

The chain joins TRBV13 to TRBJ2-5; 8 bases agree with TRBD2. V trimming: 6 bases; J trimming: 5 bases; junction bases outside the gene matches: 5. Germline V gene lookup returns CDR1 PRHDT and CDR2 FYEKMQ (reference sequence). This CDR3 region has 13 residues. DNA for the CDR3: TGTGCCAGCAGTCAAGCGGGAGACGAGACCCAGTACTTC. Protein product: CASSQAGDETQYF.

The CDR3 protein is CASSIPPPGSSYNEQFF. In DNA, the CDR3 is TGTGCCAGTAGTATTCCCCCACCAGGGTCCTCCTACAATGAGCAGTTCTTC. The chain has TRBV19 and TRBJ2-1, with D perhaps matching TRBD1 (5 bases). CDR1 is LNHDA, CDR2 SQIVND, per germline (reference sequence). The V end was cut by 3 bases, the J end by 0 bases, with 15 bases between. The CDR3 runs 17 residues.

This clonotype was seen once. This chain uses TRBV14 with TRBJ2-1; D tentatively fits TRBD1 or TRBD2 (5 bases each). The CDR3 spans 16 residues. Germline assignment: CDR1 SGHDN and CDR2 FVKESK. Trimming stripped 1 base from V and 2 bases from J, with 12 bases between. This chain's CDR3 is CASSQGLGTTYNEQFF. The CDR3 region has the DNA TGTGCCAGCAGCCAAGGGTTAGGGACCACCTACAATGAGCAGTTCTTC. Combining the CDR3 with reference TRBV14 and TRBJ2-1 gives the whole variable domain EAGVTQFPSHSVIEKGQTVTLRCDPISGHDNLYWYRRVMGKEIKFLLHFVKESKQDESGMPNNRFLAERTGGTYSTLKVQPAELEDSGVYFCASSQGLGTTYNEQFFGPGTRLTVL.

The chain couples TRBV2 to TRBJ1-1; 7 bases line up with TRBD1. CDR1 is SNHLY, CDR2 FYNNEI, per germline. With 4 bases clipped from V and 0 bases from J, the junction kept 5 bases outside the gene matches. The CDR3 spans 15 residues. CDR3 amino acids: CASSALGGLNTEAFF. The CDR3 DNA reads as TGTGCCAGCAGTGCGCTAGGGGGCTTGAACACTGAAGCTTTCTTT. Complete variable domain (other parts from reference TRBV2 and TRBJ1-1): EPEVTQTPSHQVTQMGQEVILRCVPISNHLYFYWYRQILGQKVEFLVSFYNNEISEKSEIFDDQFSVERPDGSNFTLKIRSTKLEDSAMYFCASSALGGLNTEAFFGQGTRLTVV.

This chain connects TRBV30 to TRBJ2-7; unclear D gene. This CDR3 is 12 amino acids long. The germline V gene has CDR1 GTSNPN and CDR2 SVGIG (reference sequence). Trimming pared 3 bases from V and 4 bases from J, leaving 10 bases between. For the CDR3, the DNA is TGTGCCTGGAGCAACCCGGAGTACGAGCAGTACTTC. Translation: CAWSNPEYEQYF. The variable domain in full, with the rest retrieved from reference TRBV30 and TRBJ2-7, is SQTIHQWPATLVQPVGSPLSLECTVEGTSNPNLYWYRQAAGRGLQLLFYSVGIGQISSEVPQNLSASRPQDRQFILSSKKLLLSDSGFYLCAWSNPEYEQYFGPGTRLTVT.

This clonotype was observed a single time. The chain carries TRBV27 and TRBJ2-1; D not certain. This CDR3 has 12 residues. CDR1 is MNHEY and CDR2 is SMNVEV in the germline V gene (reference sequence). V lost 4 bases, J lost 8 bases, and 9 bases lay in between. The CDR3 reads CASSWKGDEQFF. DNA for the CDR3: TGTGCCAGCAGTTGGAAGGGCGATGAGCAGTTCTTC.

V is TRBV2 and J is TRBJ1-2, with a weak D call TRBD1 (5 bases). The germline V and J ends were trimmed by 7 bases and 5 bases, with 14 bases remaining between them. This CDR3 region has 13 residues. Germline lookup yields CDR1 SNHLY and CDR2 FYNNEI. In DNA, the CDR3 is TGTGCCAGCATAGGGGCCTCTATATATGGCTACACCTTC. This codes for CASIGASIYGYTF.

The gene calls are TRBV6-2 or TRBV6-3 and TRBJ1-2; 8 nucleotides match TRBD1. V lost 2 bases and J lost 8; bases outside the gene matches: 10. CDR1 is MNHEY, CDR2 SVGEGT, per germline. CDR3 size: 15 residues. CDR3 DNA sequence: TGTGCCAGCAGTTACCTGCCGACAGGGGTGGAGGGCTACACCTTC. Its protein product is CASSYLPTGVEGYTF.

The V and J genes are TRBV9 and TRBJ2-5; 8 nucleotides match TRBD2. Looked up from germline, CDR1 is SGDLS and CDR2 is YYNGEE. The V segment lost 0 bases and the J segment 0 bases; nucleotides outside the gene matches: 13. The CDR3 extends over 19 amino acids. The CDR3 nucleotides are TGTGCCAGCAGCGTAGTGCCCCCACGCTTAGCGGGGAACCAAGAGACCCAGTACTTC. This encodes CASSVVPPRLAGNQETQYF. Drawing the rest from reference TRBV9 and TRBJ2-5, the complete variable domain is DSGVTQTPKHLITATGQRVTLRCSPRSGDLSVYWYQQSLDQGLQFLIQYYNGEERAKGNILERFSAQQFPDLHSELNLSSLELGDSALYFCASSVVPPRLAGNQETQYFGPGTRLLVL.

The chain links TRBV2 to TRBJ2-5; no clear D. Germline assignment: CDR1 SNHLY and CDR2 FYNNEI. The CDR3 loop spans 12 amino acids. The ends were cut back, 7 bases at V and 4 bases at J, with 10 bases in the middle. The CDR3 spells CASMLARETQYF. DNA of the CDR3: TGTGCCAGCATGTTGGCCAGAGAGACCCAGTACTTC. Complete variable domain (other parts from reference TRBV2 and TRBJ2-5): EPEVTQTPSHQVTQMGQEVILRCVPISNHLYFYWYRQILGQKVEFLVSFYNNEISEKSEIFDDQFSVERPDGSNFTLKIRSTKLEDSAMYFCASMLARETQYFGPGTRLLVL.

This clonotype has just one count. The CDR3 here is CSVAGTGSPLDGYTF. CDR3 DNA sequence: TGCAGCGTTGCCGGGACAGGGTCACCTCTTGATGGCTACACCTTC. The rearrangement joins TRBV29-1 to TRBJ1-2, with 9 positions matching TRBD1. The CDR3 extends over 15 amino acids. Germline V gene data show CDR1 as SQVTM and CDR2 as ANQGSEA. V lost 4 bases, J lost 6 bases, and 12 bases stayed unmatched. Variable domain in full (rest from reference TRBV29-1 and TRBJ1-2): SAVISQKPSRDICQRGTSLTIQCQVDSQVTMMFWYRQQPGQSLTLIATANQGSEATYESGFVIDKFPISRPNLTFSTLTVSNMSPEDSSIYLCSVAGTGSPLDGYTFGSGTRLTVV.

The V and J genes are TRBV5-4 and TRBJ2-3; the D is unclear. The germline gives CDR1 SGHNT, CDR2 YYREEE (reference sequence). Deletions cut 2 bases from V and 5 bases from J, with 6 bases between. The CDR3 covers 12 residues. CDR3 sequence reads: CASSFDGDTQYF. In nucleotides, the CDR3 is TGTGCCAGCAGCTTTGATGGAGATACGCAGTATTTT.